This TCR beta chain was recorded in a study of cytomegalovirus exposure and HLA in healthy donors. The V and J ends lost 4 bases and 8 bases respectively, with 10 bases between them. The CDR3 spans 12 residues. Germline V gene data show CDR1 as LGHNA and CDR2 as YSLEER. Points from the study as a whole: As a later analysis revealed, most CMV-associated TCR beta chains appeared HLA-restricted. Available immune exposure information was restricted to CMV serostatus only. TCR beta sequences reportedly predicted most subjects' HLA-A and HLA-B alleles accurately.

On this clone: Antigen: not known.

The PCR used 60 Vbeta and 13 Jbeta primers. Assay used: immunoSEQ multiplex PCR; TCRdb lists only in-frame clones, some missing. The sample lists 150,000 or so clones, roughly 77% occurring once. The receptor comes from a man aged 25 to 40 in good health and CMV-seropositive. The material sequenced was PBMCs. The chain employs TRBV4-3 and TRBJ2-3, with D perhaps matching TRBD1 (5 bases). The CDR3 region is CASSRSDSTQYF. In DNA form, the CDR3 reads TGCGCCAGCAGCCGAAGTGACAGTACGCAGTATTTT.